This T cell receptor beta chain was found in a study of CD4 T cells in relation to SARS-CoV-2 and coronaviruses. The V gene lost 6 bases and the J gene lost 1 base, with 22 bases spanning the gap. The germline CDR1 and CDR2 sequences are LGHNT and FRNRAP. The CDR3 length is 18 residues. Before the COVID-19 pandemic, during about 2011-2019, CD4+ T cells were taken from unexposed donors. Isolation of CD4+ T cells took place after approximately eleven days in culture. Data came from immunoSEQ multiplex PCR; TCRdb stores just in-frame clones and leaves some out. The sample holds about 20,000 clones, around 78% seen once. Of note for this clone: Its target is not known.

The chain joins TRBV12-5 to TRBJ2-1; maybe TRBD2 (6 bases). This clonotype originated in a human donor in good health. Sequencing input: CD4+ T cells from PBMCs, cultured in vitro. The chain's CDR3 is CASGHVPLGRGSYNEQFF. The CDR3 DNA sequence: TGTGCTAGTGGCCATGTCCCGTTGGGGCGGGGATCCTACAATGAGCAGTTCTTC.